The 15 T cell receptor beta chains presented below share a single source sample, sequenced in a study of post-analysis software for immune sequencing data. Points from the study as a whole: About 5 TRBV segments were significantly more frequent in patients than in controls. TRBV5-6, TRBV5-1 and TRBV20-1 were among these segments.

For these receptors, no antigen is known. Carried by the TCR beta cDNA libraries were unique molecular identifiers. TCRdb independently ran MiXCR on the PCR reads; one entry per CDR3 protein. The table includes about 200,000 distinct CDR3 sequences, approximately 29% detected once. Sequenced sample: blood. Receptors originate from a girl aged 2-17 years with multiple sclerosis.

This chain uses TRBV28 with TRBJ2-7; D might be TRBD1 (5 bases). Germline V gene lookup returns CDR1 MDHEN and CDR2 SYDVKM. The CDR3 has 13 amino acids. V lost 6 bases to trimming and J lost 3 bases, with 12 bases between them. This CDR3 reads CASSKTGDYEQYF. The CDR3 region has the DNA TGTGCCAGCAGCAAAACAGGAGACTACGAGCAGTACTTC.

Ten or more counts support this clonotype. The V gene is TRBV5-1, the J gene TRBJ2-7, with 7 bases identical to TRBD2. Losses at the gene ends were 4 bases for V and 1 base for J; bases not matched to a gene: 11. The CDR3 sequence is 16 residues long. In germline, CDR1 is SGHRS, CDR2 YFSETQ. The CDR3 here is CASSRTGRGGSYEQYF. Written as DNA, the CDR3 is TGCGCCAGCAGCCGGACCGGACGGGGAGGGTCCTACGAGCAGTACTTC.

This clonotype was picked up many times. This sequence joins TRBV6-5 and TRBJ2-3, with D tentatively TRBD2 (5 bases). Germline V gene sequence: CDR1 MNHEY, CDR2 SVGAGI. V was pared by 2 bases and J by 0 bases, with 6 bases between. The CDR3 runs to 14 residues. CDR3 sequence reads: CASSYGGSTDTQYF. The CDR3 DNA sequence: TGTGCCAGCAGTTACGGCGGGAGCACAGATACGCAGTATTTT.

J is TRBJ1-1 and V is TRBV7-9; 7 nucleotides agree with TRBD1. This CDR3 spans 15 amino acids. The V and J ends lost 7 bases and 0 bases, in that order; junction bases with no gene match: 8. Germline lookup yields CDR1 SEHNR and CDR2 FQNEAQ (reference sequence). CDR3 in DNA: TGTGCCAGCACCCAGGGACAGACCTTGAACACTGAAGCTTTCTTT. It translates to CASTQGQTLNTEAFF.

Points on this clonotype: A much larger clonotype is one base distant, so this may be a read error. The J gene is TRBJ2-7, the V gene TRBV6-2 or TRBV6-3; 9 positions match TRBD2. The CDR3 is 15 amino acids. Germline CDR1 reads MNHEY; CDR2 reads SVGEGT. The CDR3 nucleotides read TGTGCCAGCAGGCGTGGGACTAGCAGTTCCTGCGAGCAGTACTTC. Its protein product is CASRRGTSSSCEQYF.

V gene TRBV12-3 or TRBV12-4 combines with J gene TRBJ1-5; a possible D gene is TRBD1 (5 bases). Trimming took off 4 bases at V and 1 base at J, with 11 bases between the two ends. The CDR3 has 15 residues. The CDR3 nucleotides are TGTGCCAGCAGTTCGAGGGGAGAGAGCAATCAGCCCCAGCATTTT. Protein product: CASSSRGESNQPQHF.

Of note for this clonotype: Just one base apart from a much larger clone, this may be a read error. The chain is built from TRBV20-1 and TRBJ2-7; D tentatively fits TRBD1 or TRBD2 (5 bases each). This CDR3 spans 14 amino acids. Germline CDR1 DFQATT, CDR2 SNEGSKA (reference sequence). The CDR3 loop reads CSTRRAGARYEQYF. In DNA form, the CDR3 reads TGCAGTACTAGGCGGGCCGGGGCTCGTTACGAGCAGTACTTC.

As for this clonotype: The junction departs from germline at one end; a sequencing error may be responsible. The chain uses TRBV6-2 or TRBV6-3 and TRBJ2-7, with D perhaps TRBD1 (6 bases). Germline CDR1 and CDR2: MNHEY and SVGEGT. The CDR3 covers 14 residues. CDR3 sequence: CVSRVRDTAYEQYF. The DNA of the CDR3 is TGTGTCAGCAGAGTCCGGGACACAGCCTACGAGCAGTACTTC.

In its sample, this clonotype was seen many times. V and J are TRBV6-5 and TRBJ2-7; 9 bases fit TRBD1. This CDR3 is 15 amino acids long. The germline V gene encodes CDR1 MNHEY and CDR2 SVGAGI. J was trimmed by 6 bases and V by 5 bases; bases with no gene match: 11. CDR3 bases: TGTGCCAGCAGTCCCCCACAGGGGGCCCAGAGCGAGCAGTACTTC. Its protein product is CASSPPQGAQSEQYF.

This clonotype was detected many times. The V call is TRBV20-1, the J call TRBJ2-7, with TRBD1 matching 10 bases. The CDR3 contains 14 residues. Germline CDR1 reads DFQATT; CDR2 reads SNEGSKA (reference sequence). The trim removed 3 bases at V and 4 bases at J, leaving 6 bases unmatched. DNA for the CDR3: TGCAGTGCTAGTAAGACAGGGGGCTCGTACGAGCAGTACTTC. Its protein product is CSASKTGGSYEQYF.

This clonotype was detected ten times or more. The rearrangement links TRBV29-1 to TRBJ2-3; no reliable D call. Per the germline V gene, CDR1 is SQVTM and CDR2 is ANQGSEA. Between the trimmed V and J ends, which lost 5 bases and 0 bases, there was a span of 9 bases. The length of the CDR3 is 13 residues. The CDR3 bases are TGCAGCGTTTTGGTAGCAAGCACAGATACGCAGTATTTT. Translation: CSVLVASTDTQYF.

Note on this clonotype: A much larger clonotype is one base distant, so this may be a read error. This chain connects TRBV20-1 to TRBJ2-1; 13 bases map to TRBD2. V was pared by 7 bases and J by 1 base, with 13 bases of the junction left unmatched. Germline CDR1 reads DFQATT; CDR2 reads SNEGSKA (reference sequence). The CDR3 spans 18 residues. The CDR3 region has the DNA TGCAGTGTCCGTCCCGGGACTAGCGGGGTCGGGTCCTACAATGAGCAGTTCTTC. Its translation: CSVRPGTSGVGSYNEQFF.

Regarding this clonotype: A read error may explain this, as a much larger clone is one base away. The chain is built from TRBV10-3 and TRBJ2-1, with a weak D call TRBD2 (7 bases). The V end lost 3 bases, the J end lost 4 bases, and 13 bases lay between the germline ends. The CDR3 is made up of 15 amino acids. CDR1 and CDR2 from the germline V gene are ENHRY and SYGVKD. The DNA of the CDR3 is TGTGCCATCAGTGATGGGGGGGGGGCATACAATGAGCAGTTCTTC. Encoded protein: CAISDGGGAYNEQFF.

There are a few counts of this clonotype. The chain joins TRBV28 to TRBJ1-1; D uncertain. This CDR3 is 14 amino acids long. Germline values: CDR1 MDHEN, CDR2 SYDVKM. V gave up 5 bases and J gave up 1 base, with 11 bases separating them. The CDR3 region is CASSGEGGNTEAFF. CDR3 in DNA: TGTGCCAGCAGTGGCGAGGGTGGGAACACTGAAGCTTTCTTT.

The CDR3 reads CASSLWGTPVNTEAFF. CDR3 bases: TGCGCCAGCAGCTTGTGGGGGACACCCGTGAACACTGAAGCTTTCTTT. The rearrangement links TRBV5-1 to TRBJ1-1; possible D gene TRBD1, 6 bases. V shed 1 base and J shed 0 bases, with 13 bases lying between them. Germline CDR1 SGHRS, CDR2 YFSETQ. The CDR3 is made up of 16 amino acids. Full variable domain (rest looked up from reference TRBV5-1 and TRBJ1-1): KAGVTQTPRYLIKTRGQQVTLSCSPISGHRSVSWYQQTPGQGLQFLFEYFSETQRNKGNFPGRFSGRQFSNSRSEMNVSTLELGDSALYLCASSLWGTPVNTEAFFGQGTRLTVV.